This TCR beta chain was found in a study of vaccination and CD4 T cells after COVID-19. Study context: Post-diagnosis, post-COVID samples were collected after a median 101 days, ranging 35 to 161. Blood was drawn a median around 70 days post second dose, range 14 to 241. Overlapping spike peptides of SARS-CoV-2, HCoV-NL63, HCoV-OC43 and HCoV-229E were used, and cells were stimulated with them.

Treatment: roughly ten-day PBMC culture with coronavirus spike peptide pools or control peptides (ViraFEST assay). Positive PCR tests were logged from March through December 2020, ahead of US Alpha, Beta and Delta variants. The Oncomine TCR Beta short-read assay generated sequence data from the DNA of cultured CD4+ T cells. TCRdb processed the PCR reads anew with MiXCR; each CDR3 protein has one entry. The table has about 25,000 distinct CDR3 sequences, around 45% seen once. Germline-derived CDR1 and CDR2 are MNHEY and SVGAGI. The CDR3 is 17 amino acids. Trimming removed 0 bases from V and 0 bases from J, with 14 bases in between. This clonotype showed up just a few times. Its target is unknown.

The chain combines TRBV6-5 with TRBJ1-2; perhaps TRBD1 as D (6 bases). The sequence was collected from a human donor who had recovered from COVID-19. Sequenced: CD4+ T cells from blood, cultured in vitro. The CDR3 DNA reads TGTGCCAGCAGTTACTCTTACGACAGGACTGCTAACTATGGCTACACCTTC. Its protein product is CASSYSYDRTANYGYTF.